The 14 T cell receptor beta chains below come from one sample, sequenced in a study of OX40 agonist ivuxolimab in advanced cancers. Libraries came from the immunoSEQ multiplex PCR assay. TCRdb obtained this table from immuneACCESS and retained in-frame rearrangements with V and J assigned. These tables miss some clones; where compared with another copy, unresolved V genes account for less than half of the shortfall, and the remainder is unexplained. The sample records over 85,000 clones, approximately 90% of which are singletons. The top ten clonotypes cover about 0.25% of the sample. The specimen was CD4+ or CD8+ T cells sorted from blood, collected in a trial of the OX40 agonist ivuxolimab. The source of these receptors is an adult with an advanced solid tumor such as melanoma, head and neck, liver or kidney cancer.

The chain employs TRBV5-4 and TRBJ2-7, with TRBD1 matching 7 bases. After removal of 4 bases from V and 6 bases from J, the junction contained 13 bases not matched to a gene. The CDR3 runs to 15 residues. Germline V gene sequence: CDR1 SGHNT, CDR2 YYREEE (reference sequence). The CDR3 coding sequence is TGTGCCAGCAGCCCAACACCGGGACAGAAATTCGAGCAGTACTTC. Translation gives CASSPTPGQKFEQYF.

The rearrangement joins TRBV6-1 to TRBJ1-5; a possible D gene is TRBD1 (6 bases). Trimming stripped 8 bases from V and 3 bases from J, with 14 bases between. Germline V gives CDR1 MNHNS, CDR2 SASEGT. There are 14 residues in the CDR3. Here the CDR3 reads CASLGGRVNQPQHF. CDR3 bases: TGTGCCAGCCTTGGGGGCAGGGTCAATCAGCCCCAGCATTTT.

The J gene is TRBJ2-7, the V gene TRBV7-2, with D perhaps TRBD1 or TRBD2 (5 bases each). The germline gives CDR1 SGHTA, CDR2 FQGNSA. The CDR3 covers 17 residues. The germline V and J ends were trimmed by 3 bases and 7 bases, with 25 bases remaining between them. In nucleotides, the CDR3 is TGTGCCAGCAGCTTTCCGGTGGGGTTATCCGGGGCAGGAGAGCAGTACTTC. Translation gives CASSFPVGLSGAGEQYF.

This rearrangement joins TRBV11-3 to TRBJ1-2; D call uncertain. Germline V gene sequence: CDR1 SGHNT, CDR2 YENEEA. The CDR3 contains 12 residues. The V gene lost 3 bases and the J gene lost 8 bases, with 10 bases spanning the gap. The CDR3 protein is CASSLKGMGYTF. DNA for the CDR3: TGTGCCAGCAGCTTGAAGGGTATGGGCTACACCTTC.

The CDR3 here is CASSTTGVEYGYTF. The CDR3 DNA follows: TGTGCCAGCAGTACTACAGGGGTCGAATATGGCTACACCTTC. J is TRBJ1-2 and V is TRBV11-2, with 7 bases that match TRBD1. Per germline, CDR1 SGHAT and CDR2 FQNNGV. The length of the CDR3 is 14 residues. V gave up 6 bases and J gave up 5 bases; unmatched junction bases: 9.

The chain employs TRBV11-3 and TRBJ2-5; no firm D call. Germline V lookup: CDR1 SGHNT, CDR2 YENEEA. The V and J ends lost 1 base and 0 bases respectively, with 3 bases between them. CDR3 length equals 13 residues. This CDR3 is CASSLGDQETQYF. The CDR3 DNA reads as TGTGCCAGCAGCTTAGGGGACCAAGAGACCCAGTACTTC. Variable domain in full (rest from reference TRBV11-3 and TRBJ2-5): EAGVVQSPRYKIIEKKQPVAFWCNPISGHNTLYWYLQNLGQGPELLIRYENEEAVDDSQLPKDRFSAERLKGVDSTLKIQPAELGDSAVYLCASSLGDQETQYFGPGTRLLVL.

This chain connects TRBV2 to TRBJ2-5; D is undetermined. The length of the CDR3 is 11 residues. Germline assignment: CDR1 SNHLY and CDR2 FYNNEI. The V end lost 5 bases, the J end lost 1 base, and 2 bases lay between the germline ends. Written as DNA, the CDR3 is TGTGCCAGCAGTCTCCAAGAGACCCAGTACTTC. Translating gives CASSLQETQYF.

This sequence joins TRBV27 and TRBJ2-7, with D possibly TRBD2 on 5 matching bases. The CDR3 extends over 14 amino acids. With 0 bases removed from V and 6 bases from J, the gap between germline ends came to 12 bases. CDR1 and CDR2 from the germline V gene are MNHEY and SMNVEV (reference sequence). The CDR3: CASSLSSELGEQYF. The CDR3 DNA follows: TGTGCCAGCAGTTTATCTAGCGAGCTGGGCGAGCAGTACTTC.

The V gene is TRBV18, the J gene TRBJ2-1, with TRBD1 identical over 11 bases. V was pared by 4 bases and J by 2 bases, with 4 bases of the junction left unmatched. Germline V CDR1 and CDR2: KGHSH, LQKENI. The CDR3 spans 16 residues. CDR3 coding DNA: TGTGCCAGCTCACGCGGGACAGGGGGTACCTACAATGAGCAGTTCTTC. Residues: CASSRGTGGTYNEQFF.

Concerning this clone itself: The sample carries other DNA sequences with the same CDR3. This rearrangement joins TRBV20-1 to TRBJ2-5; no clear D. The CDR3 runs 10 residues. Germline V gene data show CDR1 as DFQATT and CDR2 as SNEGSKA (reference sequence). V was cut by 5 bases and J by 5 bases, with 6 bases left in between. In DNA form, the CDR3 reads TGCAGTGCTTCCGGGGAGACCCAGTACTTC. Translation: CSASGETQYF.

This chain joins TRBV19 and TRBJ2-6; D perhaps matches TRBD2 (5 bases). Trimming cost V 6 bases and J 0 bases, with 12 bases left between them. Germline V gives CDR1 LNHDA, CDR2 SQIVND (reference sequence). The CDR3 is 16 amino acids. Here the CDR3 reads CASRRVDGSGANVLTF. The DNA of the CDR3 is TGTGCCAGTAGGAGGGTGGATGGCTCTGGGGCCAACGTCCTGACTTTC.

The rearrangement joins TRBV4-3 to TRBJ1-6; a possible D gene is TRBD1 (5 bases). The germline V gene encodes CDR1 LGHNA and CDR2 YSLEER. Trimming left V 1 base short and J 7 bases short, with 11 bases between. CDR3 size: 15 residues. This chain's CDR3 is CASSQAGGLNSPLHF. The CDR3 DNA follows: TGCGCCAGCAGCCAAGCCGGGGGTTTAAATTCACCCCTCCACTTT.

The chain recombines TRBV29-1 with TRBJ2-7; 7 nucleotides align to TRBD1. This CDR3 comprises 14 residues. The junction had 4 bases not matched to a gene; V was cut back by 0 bases and J by 2 bases. Per the germline V gene, CDR1 is SQVTM and CDR2 is ANQGSEA. DNA of the CDR3: TGCAGCGTTGAAGATCGCAGGGGGACCTACGAGCAGTACTTC. It encodes CSVEDRRGTYEQYF.

J is TRBJ1-1 and V is TRBV5-8; the match to TRBD1 covers 7 bases. The CDR3 spans 11 residues. The junction had 2 bases not matched to a gene; V was cut back by 2 bases and J by 10 bases. Germline-derived CDR1 and CDR2 are SGHTS and YDEGEE. This CDR3 is CASSLTGVAFF. CDR3 sequence (DNA): TGTGCCAGCAGCTTAACAGGGGTAGCTTTCTTT.